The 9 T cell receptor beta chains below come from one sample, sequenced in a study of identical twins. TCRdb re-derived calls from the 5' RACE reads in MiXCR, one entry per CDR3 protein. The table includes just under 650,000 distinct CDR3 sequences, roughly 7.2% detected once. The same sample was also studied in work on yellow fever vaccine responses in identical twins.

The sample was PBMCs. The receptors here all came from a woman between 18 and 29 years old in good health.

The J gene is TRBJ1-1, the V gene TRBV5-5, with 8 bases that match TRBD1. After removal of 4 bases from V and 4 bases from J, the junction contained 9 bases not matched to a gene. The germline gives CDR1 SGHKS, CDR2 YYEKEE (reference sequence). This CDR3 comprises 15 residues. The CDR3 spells CASSPDRGWVTEAFF. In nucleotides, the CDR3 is TGTGCCAGCAGCCCTGACAGGGGCTGGGTCACTGAAGCTTTCTTT.

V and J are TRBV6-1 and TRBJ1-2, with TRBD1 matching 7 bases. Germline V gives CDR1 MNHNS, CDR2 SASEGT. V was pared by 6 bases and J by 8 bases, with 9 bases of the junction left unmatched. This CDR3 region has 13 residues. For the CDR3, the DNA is TGTGCCAGCAGCAAGACAGGGTTTGAAGGCTACACCTTC. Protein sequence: CASSKTGFEGYTF.

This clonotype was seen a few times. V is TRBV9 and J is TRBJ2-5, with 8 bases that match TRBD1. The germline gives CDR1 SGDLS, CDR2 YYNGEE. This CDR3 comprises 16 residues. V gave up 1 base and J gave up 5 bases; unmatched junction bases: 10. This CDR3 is CASSVFGQGEKETQYF. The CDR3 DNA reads TGTGCCAGCAGCGTATTTGGACAGGGAGAGAAGGAGACCCAGTACTTC.

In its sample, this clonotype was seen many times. CDR3: CASSYSEEGPGELFF. Written as DNA, the CDR3 is TGTGCCAGCAGTTACTCGGAGGAGGGACCCGGGGAGCTGTTTTTT. V is TRBV6-2 or TRBV6-3 and J is TRBJ2-2; D perhaps matches TRBD2 (6 bases). The CDR3 contains 15 residues. Trimming removed 0 bases at V and 6 bases at J, with 11 bases between. Germline lookup yields CDR1 MNHEY and CDR2 SVGEGT.

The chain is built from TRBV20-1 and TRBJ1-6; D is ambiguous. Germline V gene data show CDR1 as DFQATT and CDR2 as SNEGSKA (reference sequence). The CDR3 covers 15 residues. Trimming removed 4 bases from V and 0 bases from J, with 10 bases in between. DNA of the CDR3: TGCAGTGCTACCGCGAGGAGCTCCTATAATTCACCCCTCCACTTT. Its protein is CSATARSSYNSPLHF.

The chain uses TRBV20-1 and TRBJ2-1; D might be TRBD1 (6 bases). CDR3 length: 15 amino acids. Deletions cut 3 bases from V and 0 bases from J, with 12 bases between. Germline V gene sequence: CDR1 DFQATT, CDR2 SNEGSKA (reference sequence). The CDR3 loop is CSASRSRGSYNEQFF. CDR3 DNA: TGCAGTGCTAGTCGCTCCAGGGGCTCCTACAATGAGCAGTTCTTC.

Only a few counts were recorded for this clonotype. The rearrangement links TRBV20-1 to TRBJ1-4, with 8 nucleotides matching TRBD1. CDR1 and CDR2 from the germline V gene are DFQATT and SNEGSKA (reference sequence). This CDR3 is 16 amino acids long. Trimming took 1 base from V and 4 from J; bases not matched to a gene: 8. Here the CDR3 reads CSARAFGQGYNEKLFF. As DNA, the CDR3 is TGCAGTGCTAGAGCCTTCGGACAGGGCTATAATGAAAAACTGTTTTTT.

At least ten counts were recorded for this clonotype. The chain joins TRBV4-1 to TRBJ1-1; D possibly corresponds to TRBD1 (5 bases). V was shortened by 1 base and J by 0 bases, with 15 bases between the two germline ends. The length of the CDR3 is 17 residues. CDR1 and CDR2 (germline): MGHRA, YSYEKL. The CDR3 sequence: CASSQVGQGDMNTEAFF. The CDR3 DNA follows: TGCGCCAGCAGCCAAGTGGGGCAGGGAGACATGAACACTGAAGCTTTCTTT.

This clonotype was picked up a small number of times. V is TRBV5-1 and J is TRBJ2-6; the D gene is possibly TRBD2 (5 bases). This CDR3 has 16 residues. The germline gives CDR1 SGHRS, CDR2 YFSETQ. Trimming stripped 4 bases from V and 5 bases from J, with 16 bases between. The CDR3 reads CASSPVERGRANVLTF. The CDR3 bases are TGCGCCAGCAGCCCGGTAGAGAGAGGGCGGGCCAACGTCCTGACTTTC.